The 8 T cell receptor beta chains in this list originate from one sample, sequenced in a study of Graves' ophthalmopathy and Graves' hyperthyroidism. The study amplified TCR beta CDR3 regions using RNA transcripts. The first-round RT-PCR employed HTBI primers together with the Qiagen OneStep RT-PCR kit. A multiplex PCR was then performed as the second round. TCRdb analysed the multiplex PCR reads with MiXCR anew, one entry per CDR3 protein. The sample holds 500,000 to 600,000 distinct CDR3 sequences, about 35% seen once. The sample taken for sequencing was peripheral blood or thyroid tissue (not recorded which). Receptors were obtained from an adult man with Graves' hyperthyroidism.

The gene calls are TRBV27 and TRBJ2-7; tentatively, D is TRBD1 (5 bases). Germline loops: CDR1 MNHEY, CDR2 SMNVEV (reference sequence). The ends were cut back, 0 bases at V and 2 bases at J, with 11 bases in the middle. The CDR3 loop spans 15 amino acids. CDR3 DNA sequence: TGTGCCAGCAGTTTATCGTGGCAGGGTGCCTACGAGCAGTACTTC. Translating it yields CASSLSWQGAYEQYF.

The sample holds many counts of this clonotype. Here the CDR3 reads CASSSPTSGILTGELFF. In nucleotides, the CDR3 is TGTGCCAGCAGCTCTCCGACTAGCGGGATATTGACCGGGGAGCTGTTTTTT. The J gene is TRBJ2-2, the V gene TRBV7-3, with TRBD2 matching over 11 bases. Germline V gene data show CDR1 as SGHTA and CDR2 as FQGTGA. The CDR3 covers 17 residues. Trimming cost V 4 bases and J 5 bases; bases outside gene matches: 9. The full variable domain, in which reference TRBV7-3 and TRBJ2-2 provide the parts outside the CDR3, is GAGVSQTPSNKVTEKGKYVELRCDPISGHTALYWYRQSLGQGPEFLIYFQGTGAADDSGLPNDRFFAVRPEGSVSTLKIQRTERGDSAVYLCASSSPTSGILTGELFFGEGSRLTVL.

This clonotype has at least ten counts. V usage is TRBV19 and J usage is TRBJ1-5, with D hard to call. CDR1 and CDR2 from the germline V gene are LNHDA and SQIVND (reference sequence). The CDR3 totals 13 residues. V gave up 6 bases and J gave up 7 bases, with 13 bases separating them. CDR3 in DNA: TGTGCCAGTAGGTCGGGGTCGCAGCAGCCCCAGCATTTT. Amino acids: CASRSGSQQPQHF.

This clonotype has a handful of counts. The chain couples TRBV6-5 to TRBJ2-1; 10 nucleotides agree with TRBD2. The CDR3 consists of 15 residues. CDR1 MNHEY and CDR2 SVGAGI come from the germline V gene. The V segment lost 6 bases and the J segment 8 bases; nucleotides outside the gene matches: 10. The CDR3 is CASSHTAGGVDEQFF. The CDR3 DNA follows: TGTGCCAGCAGCCATACAGCGGGAGGGGTGGATGAGCAGTTCTTC.

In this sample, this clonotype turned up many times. The CDR3, as DNA: TGTGCCAGCACTACCTCGGGACAGGGAACGACTGAAGCTTTCTTT. Its translation is CASTTSGQGTTEAFF. The chain has TRBV7-9 and TRBJ1-1, with 9 positions matching TRBD1. This CDR3 has 15 amino acids. Trimming at V came to 7 bases and at J to 5 bases, leaving 11 bases not matched to a gene. Germline lookup yields CDR1 SEHNR and CDR2 FQNEAQ (reference sequence).

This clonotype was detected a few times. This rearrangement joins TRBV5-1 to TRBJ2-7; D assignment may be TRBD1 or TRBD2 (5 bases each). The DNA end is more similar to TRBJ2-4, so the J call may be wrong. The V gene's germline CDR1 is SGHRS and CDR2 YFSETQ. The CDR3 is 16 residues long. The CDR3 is CASSLERGPSGSIQYF. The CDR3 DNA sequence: TGCGCCAGCAGCTTGGAGAGGGGACCATCGGGTTCCATTCAGTACTTC.

In nucleotides, the CDR3 is TGCAGCTTTCGACAGGGCTACTATGGCTACACCTTC. It is translated as CSFRQGYYGYTF. V is TRBV29-1 and J is TRBJ1-2; 7 positions agree with TRBD1. Germline-derived CDR1 and CDR2 are SQVTM and ANQGSEA. The CDR3 has 12 amino acids. The J segment lost 3 bases and the V segment lost 8 bases, leaving 6 bases of the junction unmatched.

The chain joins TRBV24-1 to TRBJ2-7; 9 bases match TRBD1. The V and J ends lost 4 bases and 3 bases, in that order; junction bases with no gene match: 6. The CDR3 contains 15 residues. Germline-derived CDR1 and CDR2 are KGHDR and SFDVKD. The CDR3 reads CATSDKDRGDYEQYF. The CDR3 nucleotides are TGTGCCACCAGTGACAAAGACAGGGGGGACTACGAGCAGTACTTC.